These T cell receptor beta chains were read from a single sample in a study of T cell repertoires in cytomegalovirus infection. MiXCR, run by TCRdb on the reads, gives a single entry per CDR3 protein. The sample carries nearly 650,000 distinct CDR3 sequences, about 24% recorded once. The sample comprised CD8+ T cells from PBMCs. These receptors were taken from a human donor in good health (CMV status not recorded). Some clones in this sample may be carry-over from other donors' samples. CDR3s include the opening cysteine and the closing phenylalanine or tryptophan. A D gene is named only where the DNA matches it firmly. Size is omitted from some rows. Given values are once, few, many or a class for expanded clones.

abundance: few
len: 14
v_gene: TRBV10-3
d_gene: .
j_gene: TRBJ1-2
CDR3aa: CAISDFRGRDGYTF
CDR3nt: TGTGCCATCAGTGATTTCAGGGGAAGGGATGGCTACACCTTC

abundance: few
len: 15
v_gene: TRBV20-1
d_gene: TRBD1
j_gene: TRBJ2-2
CDR3aa: CSARGDRLEAGELFF
CDR3nt: TGCAGTGCTAGAGGGGACAGGTTGGAGGCCGGGGAGCTGTTTTTT

abundance: many
len: 12
v_gene: TRBV7-9
d_gene: .
j_gene: TRBJ2-1
CDR3aa: CASSLGASEQFF
CDR3nt: TGTGCCAGCAGCTTGGGGGCGAGCGAGCAGTTCTTC

abundance: few
len: 16
v_gene: TRBV29-1
d_gene: .
j_gene: TRBJ1-1
CDR3aa: CSPRARVEEGYTEAFF
CDR3nt: TGCAGCCCACGGGCCCGGGTGGAAGAAGGATACACTGAAGCTTTCTTT

abundance: few
len: 17
v_gene: TRBV25-1
d_gene: TRBD1
j_gene: TRBJ1-1
CDR3aa: CASRTLGQGATNTEAFF
CDR3nt: TGTGCCAGCAGGACCCTTGGACAGGGGGCGACGAACACTGAAGCTTTCTTT

abundance: .
len: 14
v_gene: TRBV14
d_gene: .
j_gene: TRBJ2-2
CDR3aa: CTSSRYSVGGELFF
CDR3nt: TGTACCAGCAGCCGATACAGTGTCGGCGGGGAGCTGTTTTTT

abundance: few
len: 14
v_gene: TRBV6-5
d_gene: TRBD1
j_gene: TRBJ1-2
CDR3aa: CASSYRQGSYGYTF
CDR3nt: TGTGCCAGCAGTTATAGACAGGGTAGCTATGGCTACACCTTC

abundance: .
len: 15
v_gene: TRBV6-5
d_gene: TRBD1
j_gene: TRBJ2-5
CDR3aa: CASSYGTGFQETQYF
CDR3nt: TGTGCCAGCAGCTACGGGACAGGGTTTCAAGAGACCCAGTACTTC

abundance: many
len: 14
v_gene: TRBV7-2
d_gene: TRBD1
j_gene: TRBJ1-5
CDR3aa: CASSPTGGRQPQHF
CDR3nt: TGTGCCAGCAGCCCAACAGGGGGCCGTCAGCCCCAGCATTTT

abundance: few
len: 13
v_gene: TRBV2
d_gene: .
j_gene: TRBJ2-1
CDR3aa: CASSERSFNEQFF
CDR3nt: TGTGCCAGCAGTGAAAGGTCTTTCAATGAGCAGTTCTTC

abundance: many
len: 14
v_gene: TRBV24-1
d_gene: .
j_gene: TRBJ2-3
CDR3aa: CATKGAKSTDTQYF
CDR3nt: TGTGCCACCAAAGGGGCGAAAAGCACAGATACGCAGTATTTT

abundance: .
len: 13
v_gene: TRBV29-1
d_gene: .
j_gene: TRBJ2-7
CDR3aa: CSVEEGIGYEQYF
CDR3nt: TGCAGCGTTGAGGAAGGCATCGGATACGAGCAGTACTTC

abundance: many
len: 16
v_gene: TRBV7-2
d_gene: TRBD1
j_gene: TRBJ2-1
CDR3aa: CASSDRDRGAYNEQFF
CDR3nt: TGTGCCAGCAGCGATAGGGACAGGGGGGCCTACAATGAGCAGTTCTTC

abundance: .
len: 16
v_gene: TRBV15
d_gene: .
j_gene: TRBJ2-1
CDR3aa: CATSRVPRRVGNEQFF
CDR3nt: TGTGCCACCAGCAGAGTGCCGAGGAGGGTGGGGAATGAGCAGTTCTTC

abundance: .
len: 16
v_gene: TRBV28
d_gene: TRBD1
j_gene: TRBJ2-5
CDR3aa: CASSLTGAFHQETQYF
CDR3nt: TGTGCCAGCAGCTTGACAGGGGCGTTCCACCAAGAGACCCAGTACTTC

abundance: many
len: 13
v_gene: TRBV19
d_gene: .
j_gene: TRBJ2-1
CDR3aa: CASSIRPYNEQFF
CDR3nt: TGTGCCAGTAGTATTAGACCTTACAATGAGCAGTTCTTC

abundance: many
len: 12
v_gene: TRBV7-9
d_gene: .
j_gene: TRBJ2-3
CDR3aa: CASSFGQPTQYF
CDR3nt: TGTGCCAGCAGCTTTGGACAGCCGACGCAGTATTTT

abundance: .
len: 18
v_gene: TRBV4-1
d_gene: .
j_gene: TRBJ2-1
CDR3aa: CASTLSSTGTSLYNEQFF
CDR3nt: TGCGCCAGCACCCTATCAAGCACGGGAACCAGTCTGTACAATGAGCAGTTCTTC

abundance: .
len: 19
v_gene: TRBV6-1
d_gene: TRBD2
j_gene: TRBJ2-2
CDR3aa: CASSERLTSGGSNTGELFF
CDR3nt: TGTGCCAGCAGTGAACGACTAACTAGCGGGGGATCGAACACCGGGGAGCTGTTTTTT

abundance: many
len: 13
v_gene: TRBV12-3/TRBV12-4
d_gene: TRBD1
j_gene: TRBJ1-5
CDR3aa: CASTGGKGQPQHF
CDR3nt: TGTGCCAGCACAGGGGGCAAGGGTCAGCCCCAGCATTTT

abundance: many
len: 16
v_gene: TRBV7-9
d_gene: .
j_gene: TRBJ2-3
CDR3aa: CAIKAQGPSRTDTQYF
CDR3nt: TGTGCCATCAAAGCTCAGGGACCTAGCCGCACAGATACGCAGTATTTT

abundance: .
len: 12
v_gene: TRBV10-3
d_gene: .
j_gene: TRBJ2-3
CDR3aa: CAIREPADTQYF
CDR3nt: TGTGCCATCAGGGAGCCAGCAGATACGCAGTATTTT

abundance: many
len: 17
v_gene: TRBV4-2
d_gene: TRBD1
j_gene: TRBJ1-4
CDR3aa: CASSLPANRGSNEKLFF
CDR3nt: TGTGCCAGCAGCCTTCCAGCGAACAGGGGATCTAATGAAAAACTGTTTTTT

abundance: .
len: 14
v_gene: TRBV5-4
d_gene: .
j_gene: TRBJ1-1
CDR3aa: CASSLHGEGTEAFF
CDR3nt: TGTGCCAGCAGCTTGCACGGGGAAGGAACTGAAGCTTTCTTT

abundance: few
len: 13
v_gene: TRBV28
d_gene: TRBD1
j_gene: TRBJ2-2
CDR3aa: CASSRDRAGELFF
CDR3nt: TGTGCCAGCAGCCGCGACAGGGCCGGGGAGCTGTTTTTT

abundance: many
len: 15
v_gene: TRBV7-9
d_gene: TRBD1
j_gene: TRBJ1-2
CDR3aa: CASSPRTGGSYGYTF
CDR3nt: TGTGCCAGCAGCCCCCGGACAGGGGGCAGCTATGGCTACACCTTC

abundance: many
len: 13
v_gene: TRBV7-2
d_gene: .
j_gene: TRBJ2-1
CDR3aa: CASFQPPGNEQFF
CDR3nt: TGTGCCAGCTTTCAGCCCCCCGGCAATGAGCAGTTCTTC

abundance: many
len: 12
v_gene: TRBV6-2/TRBV6-3
d_gene: .
j_gene: TRBJ2-1
CDR3aa: CASNLGVNEQFF
CDR3nt: TGTGCCAGCAATTTGGGGGTCAATGAGCAGTTCTTC

abundance: .
len: 17
v_gene: TRBV19
d_gene: .
j_gene: TRBJ1-1
CDR3aa: CASSIPARTDMNTEAFF
CDR3nt: TGTGCCAGTAGTATACCCGCGCGGACAGACATGAACACTGAAGCTTTCTTT

abundance: many
len: 16
v_gene: TRBV11-2
d_gene: .
j_gene: TRBJ2-4
CDR3aa: CASRELGGQNKNIQYF
CDR3nt: TGTGCCAGCAGGGAGCTAGGGGGGCAGAATAAAAACATTCAGTACTTC

abundance: few
len: 16
v_gene: TRBV6-2/TRBV6-3
d_gene: .
j_gene: TRBJ1-2
CDR3aa: CASSYLGRLTNYGYTF
CDR3nt: TGTGCCAGCAGTTACCTCGGGAGGTTAACGAACTATGGCTACACCTTC

abundance: .
len: 14
v_gene: TRBV12-3/TRBV12-4
d_gene: .
j_gene: TRBJ2-3
CDR3aa: CASRPGLGMDTQYF
CDR3nt: TGTGCCAGCAGACCGGGACTCGGCATGGATACGCAGTATTTT

abundance: .
len: 18
v_gene: TRBV6-6
d_gene: TRBD1
j_gene: TRBJ1-5
CDR3aa: CASSYSETGLDSNQPQHF
CDR3nt: TGTGCCAGCAGTTACTCGGAGACAGGGTTAGATAGCAATCAGCCCCAGCATTTT

abundance: .
len: 18
v_gene: TRBV28
d_gene: .
j_gene: TRBJ2-3
CDR3aa: CASSFTPTKGRGTDTQYF
CDR3nt: TGTGCCAGCAGTTTCACTCCCACAAAAGGCCGGGGCACAGATACGCAGTATTTT

abundance: .
len: 15
v_gene: TRBV5-4
d_gene: .
j_gene: TRBJ2-7
CDR3aa: CASSPPDGQPYEQYF
CDR3nt: TGTGCCAGCAGCCCCCCTGACGGGCAGCCCTACGAGCAGTACTTC

abundance: many
len: 9
v_gene: TRBV7-2
d_gene: .
j_gene: TRBJ2-1
CDR3aa: CASSQHQFF
CDR3nt: TGTGCCAGCAGCCAACATCAATTCTTC

abundance: .
len: 13
v_gene: TRBV10-3
d_gene: .
j_gene: TRBJ2-1
CDR3aa: CAISEVDVDEQFF
CDR3nt: TGTGCCATCAGTGAGGTGGATGTGGATGAGCAGTTCTTC

abundance: many
len: 14
v_gene: TRBV19
d_gene: .
j_gene: TRBJ2-1
CDR3aa: CASSIGGSYNEQFF
CDR3nt: TGTGCCAGTAGTATAGGCGGATCATACAATGAGCAGTTCTTC

abundance: few
len: 15
v_gene: TRBV6-6
d_gene: .
j_gene: TRBJ1-1
CDR3aa: CASSYLRAENTEAFF
CDR3nt: TGTGCCAGCAGTTACCTGAGGGCAGAGAACACTGAAGCTTTCTTT

abundance: .
len: 13
v_gene: TRBV10-3
d_gene: .
j_gene: TRBJ1-3
CDR3aa: CAISESSGDTIYF
CDR3nt: TGTGCCATCAGTGAGTCGTCAGGGGACACCATATATTTT

abundance: .
len: 14
v_gene: TRBV4-1
d_gene: TRBD2
j_gene: TRBJ2-1
CDR3aa: CASSQPQRGNEQFF
CDR3nt: TGCGCCAGCAGCCAACCCCAGCGGGGGAATGAGCAGTTCTTC

abundance: .
len: 15
v_gene: TRBV9
d_gene: .
j_gene: TRBJ1-1
CDR3aa: CASSVVQGMNTEAFF
CDR3nt: TGTGCCAGCAGCGTAGTTCAGGGAATGAACACTGAAGCTTTCTTT

abundance: .
len: 17
v_gene: TRBV12-3/TRBV12-4
d_gene: TRBD1
j_gene: TRBJ1-5
CDR3aa: CASNQDRAEYGNQPQHF
CDR3nt: TGTGCCAGCAACCAAGACAGGGCTGAGTACGGCAATCAGCCCCAGCATTTT

abundance: .
len: 16
v_gene: TRBV6-5
d_gene: .
j_gene: TRBJ2-1
CDR3aa: CANSYSTGFARNEQFF
CDR3nt: TGTGCCAACAGTTACTCCACAGGGTTTGCTCGCAATGAGCAGTTCTTC